Each of the 11 T cell receptor beta chains below was sequenced from the same sample in a study of T cells after yellow fever vaccination. TCRdb re-analysed the 5' RACE reads in MiXCR, keeping a single row per CDR3 protein. The sample includes around 300,000 distinct CDR3 sequences, 4.1% of them seen just once. Sequences were derived from PBMCs, sampled 5 days after the yellow fever booster vaccination. The receptors shown here come from a man younger than 30 who received the YFV17D yellow fever vaccine.

This clonotype showed up just a few times. This chain uses TRBV5-1 with TRBJ2-2, with D unclear. CDR3 size: 13 residues. V was cut by 4 bases and J by 5 bases, with 9 bases left in between. Germline V gene data show CDR1 as SGHRS and CDR2 as YFSETQ. CDR3 sequence (DNA): TGCGCCAGCAGCGCGGTCCCTACCGGGGAGCTGTTTTTT. Translation: CASSAVPTGELFF. The complete variable domain, with remaining parts taken from reference TRBV5-1 and TRBJ2-2, reads KAGVTQTPRYLIKTRGQQVTLSCSPISGHRSVSWYQQTPGQGLQFLFEYFSETQRNKGNFPGRFSGRQFSNSRSEMNVSTLELGDSALYLCASSAVPTGELFFGEGSRLTVL.

The rearrangement joins TRBV7-2 to TRBJ1-4, with unresolved D. This CDR3 region has 15 residues. V lost 1 base and J lost 8, with 14 bases in between. Germline CDR1 is SGHTA and CDR2 is FQGNSA. CDR3 nucleotide sequence: TGTGCCAGCAGCTTAGATCTAGGGTTTCGGGAAAAACTGTTTTTT. It specifies CASSLDLGFREKLFF.

The chain combines TRBV6-1 with TRBJ2-3; 7 bases align to TRBD2. The junction had 6 bases not matched to a gene; V was cut back by 7 bases and J by 2 bases. CDR1 MNHNS and CDR2 SASEGT come from the germline V gene. The CDR3 consists of 14 residues. The CDR3 sequence is CASIPAGITDTQYF. As DNA, the CDR3 is TGTGCCAGCATTCCAGCGGGGATCACAGATACGCAGTATTTT.

This clonotype was picked up a small number of times. The CDR3 loop reads CASSTPRDSHYGYTF. The CDR3 nucleotides read TGTGCCAGCAGTACGCCCCGGGACAGCCACTATGGCTACACCTTC. The V and J genes are TRBV6-5 and TRBJ1-2; TRBD1 agrees at 7 bases. The V segment lost 5 bases and the J segment 3 bases; nucleotides outside the gene matches: 9. CDR1 and CDR2 (germline): MNHEY, SVGAGI. The CDR3 is made up of 15 amino acids.

This clonotype was seen more than once but under ten times. The rearrangement joins TRBV7-9 to TRBJ2-1; tentative D call: TRBD2 (5 bases). The germline CDR1 and CDR2 sequences are SEHNR and FQNEAQ (reference sequence). The length of the CDR3 is 11 residues. The V end was cut by 2 bases, the J end by 14 bases, with 10 bases between. CDR3 in DNA: TGTGCCAGCAGCTTAACCTCCGGGGAGTTCTTC. This sequence encodes CASSLTSGEFF.

The gene calls are TRBV3-1 and TRBJ2-7; D gene uncertain. In germline, CDR1 is LGHDT, CDR2 YNNKEL (reference sequence). Trimming shortened V by 0 bases and J by 0 bases, and 12 bases separated the two germline ends. CDR3 length: 16 residues. CDR3 protein: CASSQDVGYLSYEQYF. The DNA of the CDR3 is TGTGCCAGCAGCCAAGATGTGGGGTACCTCTCCTACGAGCAGTACTTC.

The chain employs TRBV12-5 and TRBJ2-7, with 8 positions matching TRBD1. The trim removed 7 bases at V and 6 bases at J, leaving 11 bases unmatched. CDR1 is LGHNT and CDR2 is FRNRAP in the germline V gene. The CDR3 loop spans 14 amino acids. The CDR3: CASAGQGGYVEQYF. The CDR3 coding sequence is TGTGCTAGTGCCGGACAGGGTGGTTACGTCGAGCAGTACTTC.

V and J are TRBV2 and TRBJ1-2; D possibly corresponds to TRBD1 (5 bases). The CDR3 sequence is 14 residues long. Germline CDR1 SNHLY, CDR2 FYNNEI. V was clipped by 5 bases and J by 7 bases, with 17 bases between them. CDR3 sequence reads: CASSMETEARGYTF. DNA of the CDR3: TGTGCCAGCAGTATGGAGACAGAGGCCCGTGGCTACACCTTC.

The chain links TRBV5-1 to TRBJ2-2, with 9 bases aligning to TRBD1. CDR3 length: 17 residues. Germline V gene sequence: CDR1 SGHRS, CDR2 YFSETQ. V trimming: 4 bases; J trimming: 2 bases; junction bases outside the gene matches: 9. CDR3 residues: CASSPPMTGGNTGELFF. The CDR3 DNA sequence: TGCGCCAGCAGCCCGCCCATGACAGGGGGTAACACCGGGGAGCTGTTTTTT.

This clonotype was seen more than once but under ten times. The rearrangement joins TRBV6-5 to TRBJ1-1; TRBD1 matches 9 bases. CDR1 MNHEY and CDR2 SVGAGI come from the germline V gene. Losses at the gene ends were 6 bases for V and 3 bases for J; bases not matched to a gene: 14. The length of the CDR3 is 17 residues. CDR3 residues: CASRKGTGPTSYTEAFF. In nucleotides, the CDR3 is TGTGCCAGCAGGAAGGGGACAGGGCCAACTTCGTACACTGAAGCTTTCTTT.

This clonotype came up a few times. This chain uses TRBV28 with TRBJ2-1; D possibly corresponds to TRBD1 (5 bases). The CDR3 covers 14 residues. V was clipped by 10 bases and J by 3 bases, with 16 bases between them. Germline assignment: CDR1 MDHEN and CDR2 SYDVKM. The CDR3 bases are TGTGCCACCTTCGACAGAAGTCTCTACAATGAGCAGTTCTTC. It translates to CATFDRSLYNEQFF.